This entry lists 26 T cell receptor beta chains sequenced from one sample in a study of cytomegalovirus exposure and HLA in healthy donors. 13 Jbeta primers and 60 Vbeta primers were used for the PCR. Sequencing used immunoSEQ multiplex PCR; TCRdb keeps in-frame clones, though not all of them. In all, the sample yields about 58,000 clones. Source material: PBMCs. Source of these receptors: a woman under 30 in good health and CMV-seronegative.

CDR3 in amino acids: CASSSDFLGKLFF. CDR3 nucleotide sequence: TGTGCCAGCAGCTCGGACTTTCTAGGGAAACTGTTTTTT. The chain is built from TRBV28 and TRBJ1-4; no reliable D call. This CDR3 is 13 amino acids long. The ends were cut back, 6 bases at V and 11 bases at J, with 16 bases in the middle. Germline V CDR1 and CDR2: MDHEN, SYDVKM. The full variable domain, with the rest looked up from reference TRBV28 and TRBJ1-4, is DVKVTQSSRYLVKRTGEKVFLECVQDMDHENMFWYRQDPGLGLRLIYFSYDVKMKEKGDIPEGYSVSREKKERFSLILESASTNQTSMYLCASSSDFLGKLFFGSGTQLSVL.

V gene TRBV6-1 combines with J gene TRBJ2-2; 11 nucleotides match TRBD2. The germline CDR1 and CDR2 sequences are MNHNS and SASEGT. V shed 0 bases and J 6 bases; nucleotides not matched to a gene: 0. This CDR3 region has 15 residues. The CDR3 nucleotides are TGTGCCAGCAGTGAAGCTAGCGGGGGGGCCGGGGAGCTGTTTTTT. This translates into CASSEASGGAGELFF.

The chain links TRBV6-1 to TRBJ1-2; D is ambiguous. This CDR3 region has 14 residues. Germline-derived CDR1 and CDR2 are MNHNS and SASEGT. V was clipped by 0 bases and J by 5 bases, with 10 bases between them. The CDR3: CASSEALPGYGYTF. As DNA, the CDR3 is TGTGCCAGCAGTGAAGCTCTTCCGGGGTATGGCTACACCTTC.

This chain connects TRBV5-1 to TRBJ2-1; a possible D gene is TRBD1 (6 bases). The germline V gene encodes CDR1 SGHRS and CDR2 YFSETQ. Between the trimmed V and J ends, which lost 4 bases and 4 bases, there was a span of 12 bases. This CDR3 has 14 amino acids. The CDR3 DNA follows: TGCGCCAGCAGCGATGGGACATTTTACAATGAGCAGTTCTTC. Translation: CASSDGTFYNEQFF.

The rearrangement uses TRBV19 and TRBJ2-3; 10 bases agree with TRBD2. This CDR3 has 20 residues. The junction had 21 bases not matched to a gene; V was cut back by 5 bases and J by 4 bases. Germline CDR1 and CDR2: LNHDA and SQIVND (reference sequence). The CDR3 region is CASSLRGEAGGPLFSDTQYF. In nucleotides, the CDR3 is TGTGCCAGTAGTCTTCGCGGGGAAGCGGGGGGGCCTTTATTCTCAGATACGCAGTATTTT.

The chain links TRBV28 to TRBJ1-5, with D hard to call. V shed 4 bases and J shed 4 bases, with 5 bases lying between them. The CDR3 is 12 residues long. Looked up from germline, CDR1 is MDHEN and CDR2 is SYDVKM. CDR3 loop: CASSSVNQPQHF. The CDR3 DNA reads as TGTGCCAGCAGTTCCGTTAATCAGCCCCAGCATTTT.

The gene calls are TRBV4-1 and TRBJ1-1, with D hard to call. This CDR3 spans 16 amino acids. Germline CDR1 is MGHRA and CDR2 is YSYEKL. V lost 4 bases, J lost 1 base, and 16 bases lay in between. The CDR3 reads CASSLHRPGSNTEAFF. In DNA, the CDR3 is TGCGCCAGCAGCCTCCACCGGCCGGGATCGAACACTGAAGCTTTCTTT.

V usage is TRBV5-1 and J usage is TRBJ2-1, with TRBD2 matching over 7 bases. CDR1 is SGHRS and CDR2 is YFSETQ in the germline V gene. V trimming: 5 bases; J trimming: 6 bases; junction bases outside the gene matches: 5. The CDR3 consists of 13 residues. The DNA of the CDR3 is TGCGCCAGCAGATATAGCGGGCCCAATGAGCAGTTCTTC. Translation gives CASRYSGPNEQFF.

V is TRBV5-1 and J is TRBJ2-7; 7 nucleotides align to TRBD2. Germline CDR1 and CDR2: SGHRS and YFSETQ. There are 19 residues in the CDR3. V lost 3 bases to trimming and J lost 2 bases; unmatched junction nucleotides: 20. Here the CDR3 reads CASSSSPGLHYGAPYEQYF. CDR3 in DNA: TGCGCCAGCAGCTCTTCCCCGGGACTACACTATGGGGCACCCTACGAGCAGTACTTC.

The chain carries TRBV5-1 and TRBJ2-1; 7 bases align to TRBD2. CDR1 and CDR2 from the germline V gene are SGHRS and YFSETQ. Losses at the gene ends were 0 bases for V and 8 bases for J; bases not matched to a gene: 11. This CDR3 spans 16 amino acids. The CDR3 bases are TGCGCCAGCAGCTTGGAGCGGGAAAGGGATTTGGATGAGCAGTTCTTC. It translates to CASSLERERDLDEQFF.

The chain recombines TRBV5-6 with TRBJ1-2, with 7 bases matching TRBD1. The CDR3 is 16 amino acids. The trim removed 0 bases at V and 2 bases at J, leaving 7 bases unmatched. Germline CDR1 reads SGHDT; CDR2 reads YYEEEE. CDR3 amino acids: CASSLDGQGENYGYTF. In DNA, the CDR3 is TGTGCCAGCAGCTTGGATGGTCAGGGGGAAAACTATGGCTACACCTTC.

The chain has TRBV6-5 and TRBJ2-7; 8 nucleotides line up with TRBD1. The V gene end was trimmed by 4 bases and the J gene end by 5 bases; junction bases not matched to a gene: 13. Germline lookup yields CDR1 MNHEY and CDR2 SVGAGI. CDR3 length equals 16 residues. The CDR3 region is CASSSAATGDPHEQYF. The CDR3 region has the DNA TGTGCCAGCAGTTCGGCTGCGACAGGGGATCCCCACGAGCAGTACTTC.

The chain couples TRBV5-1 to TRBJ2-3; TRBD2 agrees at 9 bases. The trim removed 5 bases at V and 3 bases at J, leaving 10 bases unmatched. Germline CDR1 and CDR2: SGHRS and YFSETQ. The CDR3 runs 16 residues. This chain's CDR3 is CASRDVLAGETDTQYF. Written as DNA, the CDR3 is TGCGCCAGCAGGGATGTTTTAGCGGGAGAAACAGATACGCAGTATTTT. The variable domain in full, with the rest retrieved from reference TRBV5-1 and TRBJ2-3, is KAGVTQTPRYLIKTRGQQVTLSCSPISGHRSVSWYQQTPGQGLQFLFEYFSETQRNKGNFPGRFSGRQFSNSRSEMNVSTLELGDSALYLCASRDVLAGETDTQYFGPGTRLTVL.

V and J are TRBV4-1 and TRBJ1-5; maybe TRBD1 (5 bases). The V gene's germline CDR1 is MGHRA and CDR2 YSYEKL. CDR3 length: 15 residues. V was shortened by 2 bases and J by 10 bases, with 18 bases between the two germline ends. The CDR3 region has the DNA TGCGCCAGCAGCCAATTGACAGCGACGGGCAAACCCCAGCATTTT. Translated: CASSQLTATGKPQHF.

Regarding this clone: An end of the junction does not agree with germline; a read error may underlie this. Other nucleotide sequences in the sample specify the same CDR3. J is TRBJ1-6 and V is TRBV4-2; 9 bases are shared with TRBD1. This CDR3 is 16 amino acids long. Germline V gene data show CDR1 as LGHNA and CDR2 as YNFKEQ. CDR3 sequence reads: CASSQDRGQGNSPLHF. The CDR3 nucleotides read TGTGCCAGCAGCCAAGATCGAGGACAGGGGAATTCACCCCTACACTTT.

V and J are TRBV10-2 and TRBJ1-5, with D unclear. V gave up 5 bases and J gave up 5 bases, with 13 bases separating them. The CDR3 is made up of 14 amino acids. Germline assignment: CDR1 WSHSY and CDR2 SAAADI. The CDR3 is CASSPSGSDQPQHF. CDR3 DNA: TGCGCCAGCAGTCCCTCGGGGTCAGATCAGCCCCAGCATTTT.

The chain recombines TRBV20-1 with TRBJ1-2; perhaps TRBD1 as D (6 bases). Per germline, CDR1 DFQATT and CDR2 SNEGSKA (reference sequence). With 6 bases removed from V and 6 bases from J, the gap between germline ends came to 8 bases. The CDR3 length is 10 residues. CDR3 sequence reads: CSAAGDGYTF. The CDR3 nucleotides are TGCAGTGCGGCAGGGGATGGCTACACCTTC.

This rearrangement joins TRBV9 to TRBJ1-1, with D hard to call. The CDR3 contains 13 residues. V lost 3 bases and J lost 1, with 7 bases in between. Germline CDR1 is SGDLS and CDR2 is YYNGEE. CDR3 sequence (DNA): TGTGCCAGCAGCGCGACACCGAACACTGAAGCTTTCTTT. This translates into CASSATPNTEAFF.

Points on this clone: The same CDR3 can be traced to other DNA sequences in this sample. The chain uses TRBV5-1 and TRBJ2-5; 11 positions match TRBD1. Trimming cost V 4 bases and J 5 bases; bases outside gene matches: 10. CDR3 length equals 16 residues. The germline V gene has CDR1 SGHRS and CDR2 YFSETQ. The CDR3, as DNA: TGCGCCAGCAGCCCCCTCGGACAGGGGGCTGGGGAGACCCAGTACTTC. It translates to CASSPLGQGAGETQYF.

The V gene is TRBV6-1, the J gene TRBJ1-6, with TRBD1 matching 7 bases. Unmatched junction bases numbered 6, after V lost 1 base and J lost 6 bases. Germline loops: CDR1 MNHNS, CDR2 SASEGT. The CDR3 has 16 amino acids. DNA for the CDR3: TGTGCCAGCAGTGAAGTGTGGCAGGGGGTTAATTCACCCCTCCACTTT. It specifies CASSEVWQGVNSPLHF.

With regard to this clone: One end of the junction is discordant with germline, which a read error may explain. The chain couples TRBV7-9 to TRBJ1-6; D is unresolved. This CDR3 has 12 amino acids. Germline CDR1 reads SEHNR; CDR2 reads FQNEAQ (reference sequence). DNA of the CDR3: TGTGCCAGCAGCTTAGATTATATGGGCCAGAGCTTT. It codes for CASSLDYMGQSF. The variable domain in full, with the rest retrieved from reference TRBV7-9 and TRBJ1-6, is DTGVSQNPRHKITKRGQNVTFRCDPISEHNRLYWYRQTLGQGPEFLTYFQNEAQLEKSRLLSDRFSAERPKGSFSTLEIQRTEQGDSAMYLCASSLDYMGQSFGNGTRLTVT.

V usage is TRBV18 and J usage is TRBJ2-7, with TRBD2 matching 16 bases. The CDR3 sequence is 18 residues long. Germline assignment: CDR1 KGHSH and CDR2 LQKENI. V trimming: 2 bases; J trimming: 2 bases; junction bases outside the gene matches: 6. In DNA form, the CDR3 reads TGTGCCAGCTCACCAGCGGGACTAGCGGGAGGGCAGACCTACGAGCAGTACTTC. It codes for CASSPAGLAGGQTYEQYF.

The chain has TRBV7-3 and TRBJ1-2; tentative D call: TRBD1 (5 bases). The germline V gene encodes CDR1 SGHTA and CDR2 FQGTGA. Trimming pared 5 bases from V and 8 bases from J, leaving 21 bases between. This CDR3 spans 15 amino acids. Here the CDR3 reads CASSPQPAVGGGYTF. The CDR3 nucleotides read TGTGCCAGCAGCCCCCAGCCAGCGGTCGGGGGGGGCTACACCTTC. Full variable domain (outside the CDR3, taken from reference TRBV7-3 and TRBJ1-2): GAGVSQTPSNKVTEKGKYVELRCDPISGHTALYWYRQSLGQGPEFLIYFQGTGAADDSGLPNDRFFAVRPEGSVSTLKIQRTERGDSAVYLCASSPQPAVGGGYTFGSGTRLTVV.

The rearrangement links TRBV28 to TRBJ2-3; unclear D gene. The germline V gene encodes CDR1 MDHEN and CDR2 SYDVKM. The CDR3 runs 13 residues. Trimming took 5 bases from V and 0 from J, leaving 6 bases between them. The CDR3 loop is CASSPHSTDTQYF. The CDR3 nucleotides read TGTGCCAGCAGTCCCCATAGCACAGATACGCAGTATTTT.

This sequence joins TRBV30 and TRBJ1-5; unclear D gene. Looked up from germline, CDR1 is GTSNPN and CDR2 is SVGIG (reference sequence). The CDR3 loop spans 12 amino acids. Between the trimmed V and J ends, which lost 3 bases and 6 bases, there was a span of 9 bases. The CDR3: CAWSQGGQPQHF. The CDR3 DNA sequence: TGTGCCTGGAGCCAAGGAGGTCAGCCCCAGCATTTT.

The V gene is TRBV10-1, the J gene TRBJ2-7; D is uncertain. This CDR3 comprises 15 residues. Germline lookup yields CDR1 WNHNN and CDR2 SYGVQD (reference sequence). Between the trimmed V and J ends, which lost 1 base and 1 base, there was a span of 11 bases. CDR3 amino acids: CASSEFREASYEQYF. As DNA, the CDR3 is TGCGCCAGCAGTGAGTTCCGAGAGGCATCCTACGAGCAGTACTTC.